This TCR beta chain originates from a study of blood T cell repertoires in COVID-19. On the study more broadly: Some COVID-19 samples were acute and others convalescent; all came from the United States, Italy and Spain.

Using immunoSEQ multiplex PCR, the repertoire was profiled, and TCRdb retains in-frame clones only, with some absent. The table shows 110,000 or so clones, with 80% to 90% occurring only once. Note on this clone: In the same sample, other DNA sequences code for this CDR3.

Germline V lookup: CDR1 SGHAT, CDR2 FQNNGV. Trimming left V 3 bases short and J 1 base short, with 6 bases between. The CDR3 is 13 amino acids. The chain links TRBV11-2 to TRBJ1-2; D remains unclear. The source is a woman between 50 and 59 years old with acute or convalescent COVID-19. Sequencing was performed on peripheral blood. The CDR3 region is CASSFSGNYGYTF. DNA for the CDR3: TGTGCCAGCAGCTTTAGCGGTAACTATGGCTACACCTTC.